This T cell receptor (beta chain) was profiled in a study of shared clonotypes between healthy human individuals. Findings and limits, study-wide: In this cohort, only blood was sampled, and tissue repertoires likely differ. Naive subsets tended to show greater estimated richness than memory subsets. The study found lower generation probabilities in non-shared clonotypes than in those shared by all four donors.

With V trimmed by 4 bases and J by 1 base, 16 bases remained unmatched. The germline V gene encodes CDR1 SGHRS and CDR2 YFSETQ. The CDR3 sequence is 21 residues long. Some clones are missing from TCRdb's copy, which holds only in-frame ones; the method was immunoSEQ multiplex PCR. This sample has 1.5 million to 1.9 million clones, with 98% found just once. Concerning this clone itself: What it recognizes is unknown.

The clonotype comes from a young man in good health. The chain couples TRBV5-1 to TRBJ2-2, with 13 nucleotides matching TRBD2. The sample was naive CD4+ T cells sorted from blood. Subset denoted: CD45RA+ positively selected. The CDR3 DNA sequence: TGCGCCAGCAGCCCACGGACTAGCGGGAGAATGGGGACCATGAACACCGGGGAGCTGTTTTTT. Translation gives CASSPRTSGRMGTMNTGELFF.